This TCR beta chain originates from a study of T cells expressing NK-cell markers. Study context: Obtained from sorted CD3+CD56+NKG2C+, CD3+CD56+NKG2C- and CD3+CD56-NKG2C+ T cells were the TCR beta repertoires. Study-wide results and limits: The share of CD8+ T cells held by dominant NKG2C+ clonotypes was about 1.0-7.5% in about six donors. In a handful of donors, dominant clonotypes made up roughly 28.3-65% of CD3+CD56-NKG2C+ cells.

Concerning this clonotype: Antigen unknown.

CDR3 size: 11 residues. Germline CDR1 MNHEY, CDR2 SVGAGI. TCRdb reprocessed the 5' RACE reads, keeping one entry per CDR3 protein, no DNA. In total, the table holds over 250,000 distinct CDR3 sequences. V usage is TRBV6-5 and J usage is TRBJ1-1. This TCR was sampled from a woman aged 18-70 years in good health. The sequenced material came from blood T cells: a sorted CD56 or NKG2C T cell subset, CD4+ or CD8+ T cells, or bulk PBMC T cells (not recorded which). This CDR3 is CASSYRAEAFF.